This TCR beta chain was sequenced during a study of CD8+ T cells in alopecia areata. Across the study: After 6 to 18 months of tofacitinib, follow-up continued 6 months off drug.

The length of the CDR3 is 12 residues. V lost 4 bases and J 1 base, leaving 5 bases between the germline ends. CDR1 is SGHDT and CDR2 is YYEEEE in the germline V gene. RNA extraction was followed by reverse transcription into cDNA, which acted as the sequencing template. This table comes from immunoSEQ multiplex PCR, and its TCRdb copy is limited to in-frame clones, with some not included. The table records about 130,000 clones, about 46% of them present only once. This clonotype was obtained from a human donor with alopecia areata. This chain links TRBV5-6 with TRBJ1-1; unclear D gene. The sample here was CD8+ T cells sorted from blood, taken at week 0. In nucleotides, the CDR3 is TGTGCCAGCAGCCGGAGGAACACTGAAGCTTTCTTT. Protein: CASSRRNTEAFF.